Listed below are T cell receptor beta chains from one sample, sequenced in a study of T cell responses to AZD1222 COVID-19 vaccine. TCRdb's table, derived via immunoSEQ multiplex PCR, lists solely in-frame clones and lacks some. The sample lists roughly 100,000 clones; approximately 88% were seen once. The sample in question was peripheral blood, obtained on day 0 of AZD1222 vaccination. All receptors derive from an adult in good health. Each CDR3 is given with its conserved first and last residue. D genes are given only for firm matches. Only part of the rows carry a size: once, few, many, or a class if the clone is expanded.

V,D,length,J,size,CDR3,DNA
TRBV6-4,.,13,TRBJ1-2,.,CASSDSSSSGYTF,TGTGCCAGCAGTGACTCGTCGAGCAGTGGCTACACCTTC
TRBV28,TRBD1,13,TRBJ2-7,.,CASRPGTAREQYF,TGTGCCAGCAGACCAGGGACAGCGAGGGAGCAGTACTTC
TRBV7-9,.,15,TRBJ2-3,few,CASSTRTGGTDTQYF,TGTGCCAGCAGCACCCGAACGGGGGGCACAGATACGCAGTATTTT
TRBV5-6,.,16,TRBJ2-5,once,CASSYSVGSGQETQYF,TGTGCCAGCAGCTATTCCGTCGGGTCTGGACAAGAGACCCAGTACTTC
TRBV29-1,TRBD1,15,TRBJ1-1,.,CKIAGTGGMVSEAFF,TGCAAAATAGCCGGGACAGGGGGCATGGTGTCTGAAGCTTTCTTT
TRBV7-9,TRBD1,13,TRBJ1-6,.,CASSLTGDSPLHF,TGTGCCAGCAGCCTGACAGGGGACTCACCCCTCCACTTT
TRBV7-9,TRBD1,17,TRBJ1-6,.,CASSYGAGTDYNSPLHF,TGTGCCAGCAGCTACGGAGCCGGGACAGACTATAATTCACCCCTCCACTTT
TRBV7-2,TRBD1,14,TRBJ1-1,.,CASSLITGTGEAFF,TGTGCCAGCAGCCTTATTACCGGGACAGGCGAAGCTTTCTTT
TRBV27,.,13,TRBJ1-1,.,CASSLIGRAEAFF,TGTGCCAGCAGTTTAATTGGAAGGGCTGAAGCTTTCTTT
TRBV2,.,13,TRBJ1-3,.,CASALETGNTIYF,TGTGCCAGCGCCCTGGAAACGGGAAACACCATATATTTT
TRBV10-3,TRBD1,14,TRBJ1-6,.,CAIGSGTGESPLHF,TGTGCCATCGGCTCCGGGACAGGGGAGTCACCCCTCCACTTT
TRBV9,.,15,TRBJ1-4,.,CASSVDGGLGEKLFF,TGTGCCAGCAGCGTAGACGGGGGGCTCGGTGAAAAACTGTTTTTT
TRBV7-2,TRBD1,14,TRBJ2-7,.,CASSLRGFPDRVYF,TGTGCCAGCAGCTTACGAGGGTTTCCGGACAGGGTATACTTC
TRBV13,.,14,TRBJ2-7,.,CASSVGTEPYEQYF,TGTGCCAGCAGCGTCGGGACGGAACCCTACGAGCAGTACTTC
TRBV30,.,12,TRBJ1-2,.,CAWIDPSVRGTF,TGTGCCTGGATAGACCCTAGCGTAAGGGGCACCTTC
TRBV30,.,13,TRBJ1-6,.,CAWRTGNNSPLHF,TGTGCCTGGAGGACAGGAAATAATTCACCCCTCCACTTT
TRBV15,.,13,TRBJ2-1,.,CATSRDLNNEQFF,TGTGCCACCAGCAGAGACTTAAACAATGAGCAGTTCTTC
TRBV12-3/TRBV12-4,.,12,TRBJ2-7,.,CASSRDLYEQYF,TGTGCCAGCAGTAGGGACCTATACGAGCAGTACTTC
TRBV9,.,16,TRBJ2-7,.,CASSPRGAVSSYEQYF,TGTGCCAGCAGCCCCCGGGGGGCGGTCAGCTCCTACGAGCAGTACTTC
TRBV13,.,16,TRBJ1-6,.,CASSLFPGSYNSPLHF,TGTGCCAGCAGCTTATTCCCGGGCTCCTATAATTCACCCCTCCACTTT
TRBV28,.,13,TRBJ1-5,.,CASRDHSNQPQHF,TGTGCCAGCAGGGACCATAGCAATCAGCCCCAGCATTTT
TRBV2,TRBD1,15,TRBJ2-7,.,CASSELAGGTYEQYF,TGTGCCAGCAGTGAACTGGCAGGGGGTACCTACGAGCAGTACTTC
TRBV9,TRBD1,13,TRBJ1-1,.,CASSKGQATEAFF,TGTGCCAGCAGCAAAGGACAGGCTACTGAAGCTTTCTTT
TRBV2,.,13,TRBJ1-4,.,CASSVTRVEKLFF,TGTGCCAGCAGCGTCACAAGGGTGGAAAAACTGTTTTTT
TRBV4-1,.,14,TRBJ1-1,.,CASSQGDQNTEAFF,TGCGCCAGCAGCCAAGGAGATCAGAACACTGAAGCTTTCTTT
TRBV6-5,.,13,TRBJ2-7,.,CASTPAVGSEQYF,TGTGCCAGCACCCCGGCGGTTGGAAGCGAGCAGTACTTC
TRBV11-2,.,14,TRBJ2-2,.,CASSLVVSSGELFF,TGTGCCAGCAGCTTAGTAGTCTCTAGCGGGGAGCTGTTTTTT
TRBV28,.,17,TRBJ1-4,.,CASSTPRTVATNEKLFF,TGTGCCAGCAGTACCCCCAGGACGGTAGCAACTAATGAAAAACTGTTTTTT
TRBV13,.,16,TRBJ2-7,.,CASSLGYGGLDYEQYF,TGTGCCAGCAGCTTAGGTTACGGGGGACTCGACTACGAGCAGTACTTC
TRBV6-5,.,13,TRBJ1-2,.,CASSYRAVHGYTF,TGTGCCAGCAGTTACCGGGCAGTTCATGGCTACACCTTC
TRBV11-2,TRBD2,15,TRBJ2-3,.,CASSYSGDGTDTQYF,TGTGCCAGCAGCTATAGCGGGGACGGCACAGATACGCAGTATTTT
TRBV19,.,16,TRBJ2-7,.,CASSIRGTLVSYEQYF,TGTGCCAGTAGTATTCGGGGTACCCTTGTTTCCTACGAGCAGTACTTC
TRBV18,.,14,TRBJ1-1,.,CASSPTQGRAEAFF,TGTGCCAGCTCACCTACGCAGGGGAGAGCTGAAGCTTTCTTT
TRBV5-5,.,14,TRBJ2-2,.,CASSFGVFSGELFF,TGTGCCAGCAGCTTCGGGGTTTTCTCCGGGGAGCTGTTTTTT
TRBV7-2,TRBD1,14,TRBJ2-7,.,CASSLDQGAYEQYF,TGTGCCAGCAGCTTAGATCAGGGGGCCTACGAGCAGTACTTC
TRBV11-1,TRBD1,16,TRBJ2-3,.,CASSLNRGLSTDTQYF,TGTGCCAGCAGCTTGAACAGGGGATTATCAACAGATACGCAGTATTTT
TRBV5-4,TRBD2,16,TRBJ2-2,.,CASSWGLADNTGELFF,TGTGCCAGCAGCTGGGGACTAGCGGATAACACCGGGGAGCTGTTTTTT
TRBV2,.,12,TRBJ2-2,.,CASSGDTGELFF,TGTGCCAGCAGTGGTGACACCGGGGAGCTGTTTTTT
TRBV29-1,.,16,TRBJ1-1,.,CSVNLLRDGPNTEAFF,TGCAGCGTCAACCTCCTCCGGGACGGACCGAACACTGAAGCTTTCTTT
TRBV6-1,.,13,TRBJ2-7,.,CASSEEGIYEQYF,TGTGCCAGCAGTGAGGAAGGGATCTACGAGCAGTACTTC
TRBV4-3,TRBD1,14,TRBJ2-1,.,CASSLRQGDNEQFF,TGCGCCAGCAGCCTTCGACAGGGCGACAATGAGCAGTTCTTC
TRBV5-1,.,13,TRBJ2-1,.,CASTTNEGNEQFF,TGCGCCAGCACCACGAACGAAGGCAATGAGCAGTTCTTC
TRBV2,.,11,TRBJ2-2,.,CASSLSGELFF,TGTGCCAGCAGTCTCTCCGGGGAGCTGTTTTTT